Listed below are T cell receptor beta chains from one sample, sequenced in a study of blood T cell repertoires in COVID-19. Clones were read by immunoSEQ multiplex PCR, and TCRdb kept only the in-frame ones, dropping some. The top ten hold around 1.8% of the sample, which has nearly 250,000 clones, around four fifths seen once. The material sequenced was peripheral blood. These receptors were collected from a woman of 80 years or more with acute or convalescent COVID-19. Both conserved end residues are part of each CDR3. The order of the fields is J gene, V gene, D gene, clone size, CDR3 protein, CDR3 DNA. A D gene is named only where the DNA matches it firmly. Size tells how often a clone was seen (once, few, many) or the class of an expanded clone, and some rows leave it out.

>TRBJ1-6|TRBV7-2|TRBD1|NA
CASSPMTGVNSPLHF
TGTGCCAGCAGCCCAATGACAGGGGTCAATTCACCCCTCCACTTT
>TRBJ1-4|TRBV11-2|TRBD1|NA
CASTRTGGSEKLFF
TGTGCCAGCACCAGAACAGGGGGGTCAGAAAAACTGTTTTTT
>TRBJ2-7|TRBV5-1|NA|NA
CASGGLSNEQYF
TGCGCCAGCGGGGGGTTGAGCAACGAGCAGTACTTC
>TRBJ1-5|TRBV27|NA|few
CASSSQGLNQPQHF
TGTGCCAGCAGCTCGCAGGGTCTCAATCAGCCCCAGCATTTT
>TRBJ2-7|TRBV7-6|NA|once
CASSLRQYYEQYF
TGTGCCAGCAGCTTACGACAGTACTACGAGCAGTACTTC
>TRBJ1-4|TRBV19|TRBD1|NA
CASSVGQGGEKLFF
TGTGCCAGTAGTGTCGGACAGGGAGGGGAAAAACTGTTTTTT
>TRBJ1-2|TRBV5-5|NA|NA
CASSWGGAGRGYTF
TGTGCCAGCAGCTGGGGGGGTGCAGGGCGTGGCTACACCTTC
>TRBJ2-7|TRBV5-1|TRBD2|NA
CASSLTSGGSYEQYF
TGCGCCAGCAGCTTGACTAGCGGGGGCTCCTACGAGCAGTACTTC
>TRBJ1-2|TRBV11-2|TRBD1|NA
CASSRTGQGYYGYTF
TGTGCCAGCAGCCGAACGGGACAGGGGTACTATGGCTACACCTTC
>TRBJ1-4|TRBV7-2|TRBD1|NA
CASRIDRASEKLFF
TGTGCCAGCAGAATCGACAGGGCCTCGGAAAAACTGTTTTTT
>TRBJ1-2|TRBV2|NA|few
CASRPTAGDGYTF
TGTGCCAGCAGACCAACCGCGGGCGATGGCTACACCTTC
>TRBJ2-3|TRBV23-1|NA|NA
CASRGPYTRLVSATDTQYF
TGCGCCAGCAGAGGACCCTATACCAGACTAGTTTCTGCCACAGATACGCAGTATTTT
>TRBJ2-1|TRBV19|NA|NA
CASSIFGQSYNEQFF
TGTGCCAGTAGTATATTCGGACAGTCCTACAATGAGCAGTTCTTC
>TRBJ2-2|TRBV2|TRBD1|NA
CASSRTPSRGPNTGELFF
TGTGCCAGCAGTCGAACACCCTCCAGGGGGCCGAACACCGGGGAGCTGTTTTTT
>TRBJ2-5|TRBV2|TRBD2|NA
CASQRAGGLPGTRETQYF
TGTGCCAGCCAGAGAGCGGGGGGGCTTCCGGGTACAAGAGAGACCCAGTACTTC
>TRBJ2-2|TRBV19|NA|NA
CASQGIGFVGGTGELFF
TGTGCCAGTCAAGGGATTGGATTTGTGGGAGGCACCGGGGAGCTGTTTTTT
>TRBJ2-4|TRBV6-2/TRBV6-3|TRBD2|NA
CASSYSGGTIAKNIQYF
TGTGCCAGCAGTTATAGCGGGGGGACTATAGCCAAAAACATTCAGTACTTC
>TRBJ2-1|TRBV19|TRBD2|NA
CASSMIAGGPNEQFF
TGTGCCAGTAGTATGATAGCGGGGGGGCCCAATGAGCAGTTCTTC
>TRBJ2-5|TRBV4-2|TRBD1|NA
CASSPGQGQETQYF
TGTGCCAGCAGCCCTGGACAGGGGCAAGAGACCCAGTACTTC
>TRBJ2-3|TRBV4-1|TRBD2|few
CASSQEFRLAGGTDTQYF
TGCGCCAGCAGCCAAGAGTTCCGACTAGCGGGGGGCACAGATACGCAGTATTTT
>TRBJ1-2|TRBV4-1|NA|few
CASSLGERNYGYTF
TGCGCCAGCAGTCTGGGCGAAAGGAACTATGGCTACACCTTC
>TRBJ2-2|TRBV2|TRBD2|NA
CASRPGLAGGSGELFF
TGTGCCAGCAGACCCGGACTAGCGGGAGGGTCCGGGGAGCTGTTTTTT